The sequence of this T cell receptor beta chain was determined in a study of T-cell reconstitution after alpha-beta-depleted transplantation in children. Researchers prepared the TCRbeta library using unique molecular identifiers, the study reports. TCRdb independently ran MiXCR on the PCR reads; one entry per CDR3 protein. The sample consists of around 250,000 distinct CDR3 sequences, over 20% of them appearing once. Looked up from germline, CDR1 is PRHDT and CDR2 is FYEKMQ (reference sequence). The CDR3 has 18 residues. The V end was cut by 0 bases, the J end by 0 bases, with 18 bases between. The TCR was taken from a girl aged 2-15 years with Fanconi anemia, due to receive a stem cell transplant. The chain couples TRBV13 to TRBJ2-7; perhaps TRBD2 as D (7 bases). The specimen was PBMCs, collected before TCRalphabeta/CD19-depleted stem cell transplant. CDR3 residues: CASSLGQVRGGPSYEQYF. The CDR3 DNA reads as TGTGCCAGCAGCTTAGGCCAAGTGAGGGGGGGCCCCTCCTACGAGCAGTACTTC. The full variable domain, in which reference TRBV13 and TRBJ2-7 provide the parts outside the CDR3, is AAGVIQSPRHLIKEKRETATLKCYPIPRHDTVYWYQQGPGQDPQFLISFYEKMQSDKGSIPDRFSAQQFSDYHSELNMSSLELGDSALYFCASSLGQVRGGPSYEQYFGPGTRLTVT.